One sample yielded the 17 T cell receptor beta chains listed below, sequenced in a study of response to subunit inactivated influenza vaccine. Via MiXCR, TCRdb re-called the RT-PCR reads, giving one row per CDR3 protein. The sample holds more than 400,000 distinct CDR3 sequences; roughly 7.6% are singletons and the top ten take under 15%. The material was PBMCs from blood, obtained around 25 months after vaccination. Source of these receptors: a man in his fifties or sixties who received an inactivated influenza vaccine.

This clonotype was seen at least ten times. In DNA form, the CDR3 reads TGTGCCAGCAGCTCACCTCGACAGGGACAGCACACCTTC. Translation: CASSSPRQGQHTF. The chain employs TRBV7-4 and TRBJ1-2; 7 bases line up with TRBD1. J gave up 12 bases and V 4 bases, and 11 bases lay outside the gene matches. The CDR3 totals 13 residues. CDR1 and CDR2 from the germline V gene are SGHVT and SQSDAQ.

This clonotype occurred a few times. The rearrangement links TRBV5-1 to TRBJ1-1; D is ambiguous. The CDR3 sequence is 14 residues long. Trimming removed 0 bases from V and 6 bases from J, with 12 bases in between. Germline V gene data show CDR1 as SGHRS and CDR2 as YFSETQ. This CDR3 reads CASSLDSSFAEAFF. The CDR3 nucleotides are TGCGCCAGCAGCTTGGACAGTTCCTTCGCTGAAGCTTTCTTT. The entire variable domain, with the rest obtained from reference TRBV5-1 and TRBJ1-1, is as follows: KAGVTQTPRYLIKTRGQQVTLSCSPISGHRSVSWYQQTPGQGLQFLFEYFSETQRNKGNFPGRFSGRQFSNSRSEMNVSTLELGDSALYLCASSLDSSFAEAFFGQGTRLTVV.

A note on this clonotype: This may arise from a read error, as a much more abundant clone is one base away. The chain links TRBV6-1 to TRBJ2-1; TRBD1 might be the D (5 bases). The CDR3 length is 16 residues. Germline CDR1 is MNHNS and CDR2 is SASEGT. Trimming left V 5 bases short and J 8 bases short, with 22 bases between. The CDR3 DNA is TGTGCCAGCAGTCCCGCGACAGATACCACTTACGATGAGCAGTTCTTC. It encodes CASSPATDTTYDEQFF.

This clonotype has just a few counts. V is TRBV28 and J is TRBJ2-3; D is undetermined. CDR1 is MDHEN, CDR2 SYDVKM, per germline. V lost 4 bases, J lost 6 bases, and 8 bases lay in between. There are 12 residues in the CDR3. CDR3 DNA: TGTGCCAGCAGTTCTATGCTCGATACGCAGTATTTT. Protein: CASSSMLDTQYF.

This clonotype has ten or more counts. The J gene is TRBJ2-1, the V gene TRBV6-2 or TRBV6-3; D is undetermined. Looked up from germline, CDR1 is MNHEY and CDR2 is SVGEGT. The V gene lost 9 bases and the J gene lost 10 bases, with 13 bases spanning the gap. The CDR3 contains 11 residues. CDR3 DNA sequence: TGTGCCAGTTCCTGGGGTGGAGAGCAGTTCTTC. Protein sequence: CASSWGGEQFF.

There are many counts of this clonotype. This chain links TRBV29-1 with TRBJ2-5, with D hard to call. The CDR3 is made up of 10 amino acids. Germline loops: CDR1 SQVTM, CDR2 ANQGSEA. With 4 bases removed from V and 5 bases from J, the gap between germline ends came to 5 bases. CDR3 residues: CSVVVETQYF. CDR3 sequence (DNA): TGCAGCGTTGTTGTCGAGACCCAGTACTTC.

This clonotype was detected only a few times. J is TRBJ1-1 and V is TRBV4-1, with D unclear. Per the germline V gene, CDR1 is MGHRA and CDR2 is YSYEKL. The CDR3 extends over 15 amino acids. V was shortened by 4 bases and J by 3 bases, with 15 bases between the two germline ends. Written as DNA, the CDR3 is TGCGCCAGCAGCCCGAGGTCTCCAGAGGACACTGAAGCTTTCTTT. Its translation is CASSPRSPEDTEAFF.

The DNA for the CDR3 is TGCAGTGCTAGAGATCGGCCAGGGAGAAAGGGCTACACCTTC. Amino acids: CSARDRPGRKGYTF. The chain joins TRBV20-1 to TRBJ1-2, with a possible D match to TRBD1 (5 bases). CDR1 is DFQATT and CDR2 is SNEGSKA in the germline V gene (reference sequence). The CDR3 length is 14 residues. Trimming stripped 0 bases from V and 8 bases from J, with 16 bases between.

This clonotype was picked up many times. V is TRBV20-1 and J is TRBJ2-7; TRBD2 might be the D (6 bases). With 0 bases removed from V and 6 bases from J, the gap between germline ends came to 18 bases. The CDR3 runs 15 residues. Germline V gives CDR1 DFQATT, CDR2 SNEGSKA (reference sequence). Here the CDR3 reads CSAREWLSGVGEQYF. The CDR3 DNA reads as TGCAGTGCTAGAGAATGGTTATCGGGGGTTGGCGAGCAGTACTTC.

Only a few counts were recorded for this clonotype. The chain is built from TRBV20-1 and TRBJ1-2; 10 bases match TRBD1. This CDR3 is built from 15 residues. V lost 0 bases, J lost 4 bases, and 5 bases stayed unmatched. Germline CDR1 and CDR2: DFQATT and SNEGSKA (reference sequence). The CDR3 DNA sequence: TGCAGTGCTAGAGAGATGACAGGGGGCTTCTATGGCTACACCTTC. It is translated as CSAREMTGGFYGYTF.

V gene TRBV9 combines with J gene TRBJ2-5; TRBD2 matches at 7 bases. Trimming removed 4 bases from V and 5 bases from J; junction bases left unmatched: 5. This CDR3 is 13 amino acids long. Germline V gives CDR1 SGDLS, CDR2 YYNGEE. CDR3 nucleotides: TGTGCCAGCAGCCCGCCAGCGGGGGAGACCCAGTACTTC. Protein: CASSPPAGETQYF.

The CDR3 here is CSADLAGGAETQYF. The CDR3 DNA is TGCAGTGCCGACCTAGCGGGAGGGGCAGAGACCCAGTACTTC. The gene calls are TRBV20-1 and TRBJ2-5, with 12 bases aligning to TRBD2. Per the germline V gene, CDR1 is DFQATT and CDR2 is SNEGSKA (reference sequence). Losses at the gene ends were 6 bases for V and 4 bases for J; bases not matched to a gene: 6. CDR3 length equals 14 residues.

This clonotype was picked up many times. The CDR3 loop reads CASSPGTVGWNEQFF. The CDR3 region has the DNA TGCGCCAGCAGTCCCGGGACAGTAGGCTGGAATGAGCAGTTCTTC. The chain links TRBV5-1 to TRBJ2-1, with 7 bases fitting TRBD1. V was pared by 5 bases and J by 7 bases, with 12 bases of the junction left unmatched. CDR1 is SGHRS and CDR2 is YFSETQ in the germline V gene. The CDR3 runs 15 residues.

V and J are TRBV6-1 and TRBJ2-5, with D unresolved. CDR3 length: 16 residues. Germline values: CDR1 MNHNS, CDR2 SASEGT. V was clipped by 2 bases and J by 2 bases, with 15 bases between them. CDR3 in amino acids: CASSEYLGRIQETQYF. DNA for the CDR3: TGTGCCAGCAGTGAATACTTGGGCAGGATTCAAGAGACCCAGTACTTC.

This clonotype was counted between two and nine times. This chain links TRBV11-2 with TRBJ2-7; D uncertain. The CDR3 extends over 16 amino acids. V lost 5 bases to trimming and J lost 2 bases, with 19 bases between them. Germline assignment: CDR1 SGHAT and CDR2 FQNNGV. Here the CDR3 reads CASSQKELTLTYEQYF. In DNA, the CDR3 is TGTGCCAGCAGCCAAAAAGAACTAACCCTAACCTACGAGCAGTACTTC.

The chain combines TRBV20-1 with TRBJ1-1; D unclear. The CDR3 is 13 residues long. Trimming cost V 5 bases and J 0 bases, with 10 bases left between them. The germline V gene encodes CDR1 DFQATT and CDR2 SNEGSKA (reference sequence). The CDR3 DNA reads TGCAGTGCTGAACAGAGATTGAACACTGAAGCTTTCTTT. This sequence encodes CSAEQRLNTEAFF.

The table lists this clonotype with a few counts. CDR3 loop: CASSYTLGQGTGIQYF. The DNA of the CDR3 is TGTGCCAGCAGTTACACCCTCGGTCAAGGGACTGGGATTCAGTACTTC. This chain joins TRBV11-2 and TRBJ2-4; maybe TRBD2 (6 bases). This CDR3 contains 16 residues. Germline CDR1 is SGHAT and CDR2 is FQNNGV. V lost 6 bases and J lost 10, with 25 bases in between.